Below, 21 T cell receptor beta chains from the same sample are listed, as sequenced in a study of T cells after yellow fever vaccination. TCRdb re-derived calls from the 5' RACE reads in MiXCR, one entry per CDR3 protein. The profile shows about 25,000 distinct CDR3 sequences, less than 3.5% of them singletons. Source: PBMCs, either bulk or a sorted T-cell subset (CD4+, CD8+, memory, or dextramer-sorted; not recorded which), taken about 49 days after the first yellow fever vaccination. The receptors were sampled from a man younger than 35 who received the YFV17D yellow fever vaccine.

This clonotype turned up a few times. This chain uses TRBV6-2 or TRBV6-3 with TRBJ2-5; D ambiguous. CDR1 MNHEY and CDR2 SVGEGT come from the germline V gene. Trimming cost V 5 bases and J 2 bases, with 12 bases left between them. The CDR3 is 14 residues long. DNA for the CDR3: TGTGCCAGCAGTCCCGGTGGGGATCAAGAGACCCAGTACTTC. It is translated as CASSPGGDQETQYF.

This clonotype was seen many times. This chain uses TRBV6-5 with TRBJ1-6, with a tentative D call TRBD1 (5 bases). V was shortened by 0 bases and J by 8 bases, with 11 bases between the two germline ends. This CDR3 region has 15 residues. CDR1 and CDR2 from the germline V gene are MNHEY and SVGAGI. CDR3 sequence (DNA): TGTGCCAGCAGTTACTCCAGGGCTCTCGATTCACCCCTCCACTTT. Protein: CASSYSRALDSPLHF.

This clonotype was found many times. The chain uses TRBV12-3 or TRBV12-4 and TRBJ2-1; 11 bases align to TRBD1. J was trimmed by 8 bases and V by 6 bases; bases with no gene match: 9. This CDR3 has 15 residues. CDR3 sequence: CASSPGTGGSYEQFF. The CDR3 nucleotides read TGTGCCAGCAGCCCCGGGACAGGGGGTAGCTATGAGCAGTTCTTC.

This clonotype came up many times. This chain links TRBV29-1 with TRBJ1-1; D unclear. The V end lost 7 bases, the J end lost 3 bases, and 18 bases lay between the germline ends. Germline V gives CDR1 SQVTM, CDR2 ANQGSEA. The CDR3 is 14 residues long. The CDR3 DNA sequence: TGCAGCGGAAGTGCGGGTGGAGTGGACACTGAAGCTTTCTTT. Translation: CSGSAGGVDTEAFF.

There are many counts of this clonotype. The V gene is TRBV18, the J gene TRBJ2-7, with D uncertain. The length of the CDR3 is 13 residues. In germline, CDR1 is KGHSH, CDR2 LQKENI. The V gene lost 3 bases and the J gene lost 0 bases, with 6 bases spanning the gap. The CDR3 nucleotides read TGTGCCAGCTCACCCTATCGCTCCTACGAGCAGTACTTC. Its protein product is CASSPYRSYEQYF.

This clonotype was detected ten times or more. The CDR3: CASSQGLDTTTYNEQFF. CDR3 DNA: TGTGCCAGCAGCCAAGGACTAGACACCACGACCTACAATGAGCAGTTCTTC. The gene calls are TRBV7-9 and TRBJ2-1, with 7 bases that match TRBD2. Per the germline V gene, CDR1 is SEHNR and CDR2 is FQNEAQ (reference sequence). The CDR3 covers 17 residues. J gave up 2 bases and V 5 bases, and 12 bases lay outside the gene matches.

This clonotype has at least ten counts. This sequence joins TRBV6-5 and TRBJ2-3; 13 nucleotides align to TRBD2. With V trimmed by 6 bases and J by 2 bases, 5 bases remained unmatched. Germline CDR1 reads MNHEY; CDR2 reads SVGAGI. CDR3 length: 16 amino acids. CDR3 sequence (DNA): TGTGCCAGCAGATCCACTAGCGGGGGGGACACAGATACGCAGTATTTT. Its protein product is CASRSTSGGDTDTQYF.

The sample holds many counts of this clonotype. This rearrangement joins TRBV7-8 to TRBJ1-1; D possibly corresponds to TRBD1 (5 bases). The germline V gene has CDR1 SGHVS and CDR2 FQNEAQ. The CDR3 length is 16 residues. V lost 3 bases to trimming and J lost 5 bases, with 19 bases between them. CDR3 region: CASSLGPQGVKTEAFF. The CDR3 bases are TGTGCCAGCAGCTTGGGCCCCCAGGGAGTTAAAACTGAAGCTTTCTTT.

This clonotype was observed many times. The rearrangement links TRBV5-1 to TRBJ2-7, with 7 bases aligning to TRBD2. The junction had 11 bases not matched to a gene; V was cut back by 5 bases and J by 3 bases. Germline V gives CDR1 SGHRS, CDR2 YFSETQ. CDR3 length: 15 amino acids. This CDR3 reads CASRKDPGGGYEQYF. The CDR3 region has the DNA TGCGCCAGCAGGAAGGACCCGGGCGGGGGCTACGAGCAGTACTTC.

This clonotype has at least ten counts. The chain is built from TRBV30 and TRBJ1-1; TRBD1 aligns across 8 bases. CDR1 and CDR2 from the germline V gene are GTSNPN and SVGIG (reference sequence). V lost 0 bases, J lost 3 bases, and 0 bases stayed unmatched. This CDR3 region has 13 residues. DNA for the CDR3: TGTGCCTGGAGTGTACAGGGGGACACTGAAGCTTTCTTT. The encoded protein is CAWSVQGDTEAFF.

This clonotype was found many times. The CDR3 loop reads CASSQFSGGVNEQFF. The CDR3 DNA reads as TGTGCCAGCAGCCAATTTAGCGGGGGGGTAAATGAGCAGTTCTTC. The V call is TRBV3-1, the J call TRBJ2-1; 11 bases align to TRBD2. The CDR3 is 15 amino acids. V lost 2 bases to trimming and J lost 7 bases; unmatched junction nucleotides: 4. Germline V lookup: CDR1 LGHDT, CDR2 YNNKEL (reference sequence).

This clonotype was recorded at least ten times. This chain uses TRBV18 with TRBJ2-5; no reliable D call. Trimming removed 3 bases from V and 5 bases from J, with 4 bases in between. This CDR3 spans 11 amino acids. In germline, CDR1 is KGHSH, CDR2 LQKENI. CDR3 loop: CASSPRETQYF. CDR3 sequence (DNA): TGTGCCAGCTCACCTCGGGAGACCCAGTACTTC.

This clonotype showed up many times. The rearrangement joins TRBV19 to TRBJ1-1; D call uncertain. V was cut by 0 bases and J by 0 bases, with 11 bases left in between. The germline CDR1 and CDR2 sequences are LNHDA and SQIVND (reference sequence). The CDR3 consists of 16 residues. The CDR3 reads CASSIDPGIMNTEAFF. In nucleotides, the CDR3 is TGTGCCAGTAGTATAGATCCTGGCATCATGAACACTGAAGCTTTCTTT.

This clonotype was seen ten or more times. This chain links TRBV21-1 with TRBJ1-4; the D segment call TRBD1 is taken from the table without a DNA check. TRBV21-1 is described as a pseudogene. This CDR3 contains 21 residues. The CDR3 loop is CASSKDWVDPRDPTMVEKLFF. CDR3 coding DNA: TGTGCCAGCAGCAAAGACTGGGTGGATCCACGGGATCCTACAATGGTTGAAAAACTGTTTTTT.

The table lists this clonotype with many counts. The V and J genes are TRBV7-2 and TRBJ1-1; D remains ambiguous. Trimming pared 5 bases from V and 1 base from J, leaving 11 bases between. Looked up from germline, CDR1 is SGHTA and CDR2 is FQGNSA. This CDR3 contains 14 residues. The CDR3 is CASSRGLPNTEAFF. The CDR3 DNA reads TGTGCCAGCAGCCGCGGACTCCCGAACACTGAAGCTTTCTTT.

This clonotype was recorded many times. The chain joins TRBV18 to TRBJ2-7, with D possibly TRBD1 on 5 matching bases. The V end lost 4 bases, the J end lost 0 bases, and 10 bases lay between the germline ends. The CDR3 loop spans 14 amino acids. Per the germline V gene, CDR1 is KGHSH and CDR2 is LQKENI. For the CDR3, the DNA is TGTGCCAGCTCACATGGGGCAGTCTCCTACGAGCAGTACTTC. Amino acids: CASSHGAVSYEQYF.

This clonotype came up many times. This chain links TRBV12-3 or TRBV12-4 with TRBJ1-4; 7 bases are a match to TRBD1. The CDR3 is 14 residues long. After removal of 2 bases from V and 8 bases from J, the junction contained 5 bases not matched to a gene. The CDR3 loop is CASSLRGLREKLFF. CDR3 nucleotides: TGTGCCAGCAGTTTAAGGGGGCTCCGGGAAAAACTGTTTTTT.

This clonotype was found many times. The genes are TRBV12-3 or TRBV12-4 and TRBJ1-3; no definite D call. There are 13 residues in the CDR3. Trimming removed 4 bases from V and 4 bases from J, with 8 bases in between. The CDR3 DNA follows: TGTGCCAGCAGTTCGGGGTTCGGAAACACCATATATTTT. It is translated as CASSSGFGNTIYF.

Ten or more counts support this clonotype. The gene calls are TRBV4-2 and TRBJ2-3; a possible D gene is TRBD1 (6 bases). This CDR3 has 13 residues. Germline values: CDR1 LGHNA, CDR2 YNFKEQ. V lost 3 bases and J lost 5, with 9 bases in between. CDR3 sequence: CASSHPTGDTQYF. Written as DNA, the CDR3 is TGTGCCAGCAGCCATCCGACAGGAGATACGCAGTATTTT.

This clonotype was detected many times. The chain combines TRBV7-2 with TRBJ1-5; D is unresolved. Between the trimmed V and J ends, which lost 2 bases and 4 bases, there was a span of 15 bases. This CDR3 is 16 amino acids long. Germline loops: CDR1 SGHTA, CDR2 FQGNSA. CDR3 nucleotides: TGTGCCAGCAGCTTATCTTCAGGCCAGGCTAATCAGCCCCAGCATTTT. It translates to CASSLSSGQANQPQHF.

Ten or more counts support this clonotype. The chain couples TRBV28 to TRBJ2-4, with no clear D. Trimming removed 0 bases at V and 5 bases at J, with 14 bases between. The CDR3 is 16 residues long. Germline-derived CDR1 and CDR2 are MDHEN and SYDVKM. Written as DNA, the CDR3 is TGTGCCAGCAGTTTATGGTCCCCGGCGAGCCAAAACATTCAGTACTTC. It is translated as CASSLWSPASQNIQYF. Based on the CDR3 plus reference TRBV28 and TRBJ2-4, the full variable domain is DVKVTQSSRYLVKRTGEKVFLECVQDMDHENMFWYRQDPGLGLRLIYFSYDVKMKEKGDIPEGYSVSREKKERFSLILESASTNQTSMYLCASSLWSPASQNIQYFGAGTRLSVL.